The TCR beta chain described here comes from a study of blood T cell repertoires in COVID-19. Looking at the study overall: Spain, Italy and the United States supplied samples that represented acute and convalescent COVID-19. From T cells, B-cell-depleted T cells, or PBMCs came the material, which was cDNA or gDNA.

Source study methods: Reference gene primer amplification in the assay estimated nucleated cell counts. Profiling relied on immunoSEQ multiplex PCR, and the TCRdb table lists in-frame clones only, not all of them. That table is the source of V, J and clone size, and D and trimming were worked out from the DNA. The sample has approximately 97,000 clones; more than 85% are singletons. Sequenced material: peripheral blood. The receptor's source is a young man with acute or convalescent COVID-19.

CDR3 sequence reads: CASSASTSAYSNQPQHF. CDR3 sequence (DNA): TGTGCCAGCAGTGCCTCGACATCCGCTTATAGCAATCAGCCCCAGCATTTT. This rearrangement joins TRBV6-1 to TRBJ1-5; D is unclear. The CDR3 loop spans 17 amino acids. V lost 4 bases to trimming and J lost 0 bases, with 16 bases between them. Germline V CDR1 and CDR2: MNHNS, SASEGT.